These 27 T cell receptor beta chains came from one sample sequenced in a study of long-term antiretroviral therapy in people with HIV. The assay used was immunoSEQ (version v3.0), run at survey level. Some clones are missing from TCRdb's copy, which holds only in-frame ones; the method was immunoSEQ multiplex PCR. Found here are some 19,000 clones, roughly 84% of them singletons; the top ten hold approximately 8.4%. Here the sequenced sample was unsorted PBMCs, taken 0.9 years after starting antiretroviral therapy. These TCRs come from a man aged 18 to 29 with HIV.

A few counts support this clone. The chain employs TRBV19 and TRBJ1-2; D unresolved. Germline-derived CDR1 and CDR2 are LNHDA and SQIVND (reference sequence). V lost 7 bases, J lost 5 bases, and 17 bases lay in between. This CDR3 is 14 amino acids long. As DNA, the CDR3 is TGTGCCAGTAATGCCCGGGCAAGGTGGTATGGCTACACCTTC. This translates into CASNARARWYGYTF.

V and J are TRBV19 and TRBJ1-5; D unresolved. V was cut by 8 bases and J by 4 bases, with 9 bases left in between. The germline V gene has CDR1 LNHDA and CDR2 SQIVND (reference sequence). The CDR3 spans 12 residues. CDR3 residues: CASEGGNQPQHF. DNA of the CDR3: TGTGCCAGTGAAGGAGGGAATCAGCCCCAGCATTTT.

The chain recombines TRBV18 with TRBJ2-1; 9 positions match TRBD1. V shed 5 bases and J 8 bases; nucleotides not matched to a gene: 7. The CDR3 covers 14 residues. In germline, CDR1 is KGHSH, CDR2 LQKENI. CDR3 amino acids: CASSKDRGSHEQFF. The CDR3 DNA is TGTGCCAGCTCAAAGGACAGGGGTTCGCATGAGCAGTTCTTC.

This clone occurred once. The chain couples TRBV28 to TRBJ2-3, with TRBD2 matching 8 bases. The CDR3 runs 13 residues. J gave up 6 bases and V 7 bases, and 6 bases lay outside the gene matches. In germline, CDR1 is MDHEN, CDR2 SYDVKM. CDR3 sequence reads: CASTPASGDTQYF. The CDR3 coding sequence is TGTGCCAGCACCCCGGCTAGCGGGGATACGCAGTATTTT.

The chain carries TRBV28 and TRBJ1-1; D unclear. The ends were cut back, 6 bases at V and 8 bases at J, with 10 bases in the middle. Per germline, CDR1 MDHEN and CDR2 SYDVKM. The CDR3 runs to 11 residues. In DNA, the CDR3 is TGTGCCAGCAGCTCGACTCAAGAAGCTTTCTTT. Its protein product is CASSSTQEAFF.

The chain employs TRBV9 and TRBJ2-2, with 9 bases lining up with TRBD1. V was pared by 3 bases and J by 3 bases, with 9 bases of the junction left unmatched. The germline gives CDR1 SGDLS, CDR2 YYNGEE. CDR3 length: 17 amino acids. CDR3 sequence: CASSASRTGEHTGELFF. The CDR3 nucleotides read TGTGCCAGCAGCGCAAGTAGGACAGGGGAGCACACCGGGGAGCTGTTTTTT. Variable domain in full (rest from reference TRBV9 and TRBJ2-2): DSGVTQTPKHLITATGQRVTLRCSPRSGDLSVYWYQQSLDQGLQFLIQYYNGEERAKGNILERFSAQQFPDLHSELNLSSLELGDSALYFCASSASRTGEHTGELFFGEGSRLTVL.

This clone appeared a few times. DNA for the CDR3: TGTGCCAGCAGGTCCCTCGACCGTCTTCATAACTATGGCTACACCTTC. Its translation: CASRSLDRLHNYGYTF. The chain carries TRBV6-4 and TRBJ1-2; no clear D gene. V lost 6 bases and J 1 base, leaving 18 bases between the germline ends. The V gene's germline CDR1 is MRHNA and CDR2 SNTAGT. The length of the CDR3 is 16 residues.

CDR3 protein: CASSQHNEQFF. CDR3 DNA: TGTGCCAGCAGCCAACACAATGAGCAGTTCTTC. The gene calls are TRBV6-6 and TRBJ2-1, with D hard to call. The CDR3 covers 11 residues. V was cut by 6 bases and J by 5 bases, with 5 bases left in between. The germline V gene encodes CDR1 MNHNY and CDR2 SVGAGI (reference sequence).

V usage is TRBV6-6 and J usage is TRBJ2-2; TRBD1 matches 10 bases. Germline-derived CDR1 and CDR2 are MNHNY and SVGAGI (reference sequence). Germline trimming cut 0 bases from V and 7 bases from J; bases unmatched to any gene: 5. The CDR3 is made up of 16 amino acids. This CDR3 reads CASSYSDRGLVGELFF. The CDR3 coding sequence is TGTGCCAGCAGTTACTCCGACAGGGGGCTTGTCGGGGAGCTGTTTTTT.

The table lists this clone with a few counts. The genes are TRBV11-3 and TRBJ2-2, with D perhaps assigned TRBD1 or TRBD2 (5 bases each). V shed 1 base and J shed 2 bases, with 8 bases lying between them. Germline V gene lookup returns CDR1 SGHNT and CDR2 YENEEA. The CDR3 extends over 15 amino acids. The CDR3 spells CASSLGGSNTGELFF. The DNA of the CDR3 is TGTGCCAGCAGCTTAGGGGGGAGCAACACCGGGGAGCTGTTTTTT.

This chain connects TRBV5-1 to TRBJ2-5; 7 nucleotides match TRBD2. The V gene end was trimmed by 3 bases and the J gene end by 2 bases; junction bases not matched to a gene: 1. Germline V CDR1 and CDR2: SGHRS, YFSETQ. The CDR3 sequence is 13 residues long. As DNA, the CDR3 is TGCGCCAGCAGCTCAGCGGGGCAAGAGACCCAGTACTTC. Translation: CASSSAGQETQYF.

V and J are TRBV5-1 and TRBJ2-1; D might be TRBD1 (5 bases). The length of the CDR3 is 15 residues. Trimming pared 0 bases from V and 4 bases from J, leaving 11 bases between. Germline assignment: CDR1 SGHRS and CDR2 YFSETQ. The CDR3 DNA reads as TGCGCCAGCAGCTTGGCCGAGGCAGGGTACAATGAGCAGTTCTTC. This codes for CASSLAEAGYNEQFF.

The chain joins TRBV10-3 to TRBJ2-5; D could derive from TRBD1 or TRBD2 (5 bases each). The V gene's germline CDR1 is ENHRY and CDR2 SYGVKD. The CDR3 covers 13 residues. Trimming removed 7 bases from V and 5 bases from J, with 14 bases in between. CDR3 residues: CAINGRESETQYF. DNA for the CDR3: TGTGCCATCAATGGCAGGGAGAGCGAGACCCAGTACTTC.

The chain recombines TRBV19 with TRBJ1-6, with TRBD1 matching over 9 bases. CDR1 is LNHDA and CDR2 is SQIVND in the germline V gene (reference sequence). The junction had 5 bases not matched to a gene; V was cut back by 5 bases and J by 9 bases. The CDR3 is made up of 14 amino acids. The CDR3 DNA reads TGTGCCAGTAGTCAGGGACAGGGCGGTTCACCCCTCCACTTT. It is translated as CASSQGQGGSPLHF.

With regard to this clone: This specimen includes other DNA sequences encoding the same CDR3. This chain links TRBV28 with TRBJ1-5, with D uncertain. V gave up 3 bases and J gave up 4 bases, with 13 bases separating them. The CDR3 extends over 15 amino acids. Germline values: CDR1 MDHEN, CDR2 SYDVKM. Here the CDR3 reads CASSLITASNQPQHF. DNA of the CDR3: TGTGCCAGCAGTTTGATCACGGCGTCAAATCAGCCCCAGCATTTT.

In nucleotides, the CDR3 is TGTGCCAGCAGTATCCCCGCTTGGGATGGCTACACCTTC. As protein: CASSIPAWDGYTF. V gene TRBV6-1 combines with J gene TRBJ1-2; D unresolved. Germline CDR1 is MNHNS and CDR2 is SASEGT. Between the trimmed V and J ends, which lost 5 bases and 6 bases, there was a span of 13 bases. This CDR3 comprises 13 residues.

For the CDR3, the DNA is TGTGCCAGCAGCTTCTTTGGGTTTGAGCAGTTCTTC. Residues: CASSFFGFEQFF. V gene TRBV5-6 combines with J gene TRBJ2-1; D gene uncertain. CDR1 SGHDT and CDR2 YYEEEE come from the germline V gene. The CDR3 consists of 12 residues. V lost 2 bases and J 9 bases, leaving 9 bases between the germline ends.

CDR3 protein: CSVEGLAGGVTDTQYF. In nucleotides, the CDR3 is TGCAGCGTTGAAGGACTAGCGGGGGGGGTCACAGATACGCAGTATTTT. This chain joins TRBV29-1 and TRBJ2-3; 14 bases line up with TRBD2. The germline V gene has CDR1 SQVTM and CDR2 ANQGSEA. This CDR3 spans 16 amino acids. V gave up 1 base and J gave up 2 bases; unmatched junction bases: 2.

The chain is built from TRBV29-1 and TRBJ1-2; tentative D call: TRBD1 (5 bases). The CDR3 covers 13 residues. Per the germline V gene, CDR1 is SQVTM and CDR2 is ANQGSEA. The V and J ends lost 3 bases and 7 bases respectively, with 15 bases between them. The CDR3: CSVDGAGRGGYTF. In nucleotides, the CDR3 is TGCAGCGTTGATGGGGCAGGGAGGGGTGGCTACACCTTC.

CDR3 nucleotide sequence: TGTGCCAGCAGCCCAGACCGCAATCAGCCCCAGCATTTT. This codes for CASSPDRNQPQHF. V is TRBV28 and J is TRBJ1-5; D unclear. Germline V gives CDR1 MDHEN, CDR2 SYDVKM. The CDR3 spans 13 residues. V lost 6 bases and J lost 2, with 8 bases in between.

This clone showed up just once. V gene TRBV5-1 combines with J gene TRBJ2-2; D could derive from TRBD1 or TRBD2 (5 bases each). Trimming shortened V by 0 bases and J by 3 bases, and 9 bases separated the two germline ends. Germline V gives CDR1 SGHRS, CDR2 YFSETQ. The CDR3 is 15 amino acids. Here the CDR3 reads CASSLGDRDTGELFF. The CDR3, as DNA: TGCGCCAGCAGCTTGGGGGACCGTGACACCGGGGAGCTGTTTTTT.

This rearrangement joins TRBV2 to TRBJ1-5; TRBD1 agrees at 8 bases. The CDR3 extends over 15 amino acids. The germline V gene has CDR1 SNHLY and CDR2 FYNNEI. V was pared by 8 bases and J by 3 bases, with 9 bases of the junction left unmatched. CDR3 amino acids: CASERDRSLNQPQHF. DNA for the CDR3: TGTGCCAGCGAGAGGGACAGGAGCCTCAATCAGCCCCAGCATTTT.

The sample holds a few counts of this clone. The rearrangement links TRBV15 to TRBJ1-5; 8 bases are shared with TRBD1. Germline-derived CDR1 and CDR2 are LNHNV and YYDKDF (reference sequence). The CDR3 loop spans 15 amino acids. Losses at the gene ends were 1 base for V and 3 bases for J; bases not matched to a gene: 2. CDR3 DNA sequence: TGTGCCACCAGCAGAGTGGACAGGGACAATCAGCCCCAGCATTTT. It specifies CATSRVDRDNQPQHF.

The rearrangement links TRBV18 to TRBJ2-3; TRBD2 is a possible D gene (5 bases). Germline CDR1 is KGHSH and CDR2 is LQKENI. The germline V and J ends were trimmed by 4 bases and 0 bases, with 20 bases remaining between them. This CDR3 comprises 18 residues. CDR3: CASSHLPHGAASTDTQYF. CDR3 sequence (DNA): TGTGCCAGCTCACACCTCCCCCATGGAGCGGCTAGCACAGATACGCAGTATTTT.

The genes are TRBV11-2 and TRBJ2-1; the D call may be TRBD1 or TRBD2 (5 bases each). CDR3 length: 14 amino acids. V lost 1 base, J lost 9 bases, and 13 bases lay in between. Germline lookup yields CDR1 SGHAT and CDR2 FQNNGV. CDR3 sequence: CASSLAVWGSEQFF. The CDR3 DNA reads TGTGCCAGCAGCTTAGCCGTTTGGGGGAGTGAGCAGTTCTTC.

The chain is built from TRBV18 and TRBJ2-5, with 7 bases lining up with TRBD2. The CDR3 loop spans 14 amino acids. Germline-derived CDR1 and CDR2 are KGHSH and LQKENI. V was clipped by 2 bases and J by 1 base; unmatched bases: 1. CDR3 sequence (DNA): TGTGCCAGCTCACCAAGGACTAGCCAAGAGACCCAGTACTTC. Translation gives CASSPRTSQETQYF.

This clone turned up a few times. This chain connects TRBV5-1 to TRBJ2-7; D might be TRBD1 (6 bases). CDR3 size: 17 residues. CDR1 is SGHRS, CDR2 YFSETQ, per germline. Between the trimmed V and J ends, which lost 4 bases and 4 bases, there was a span of 24 bases. The CDR3 coding sequence is TGCGCCAGCAGCATCTTCTTGACAGGAGAAGTCCCTTACGAGCAGTACTTC. It encodes CASSIFLTGEVPYEQYF. Looking up the rest from reference TRBV5-1 and TRBJ2-7 gives the full variable domain: KAGVTQTPRYLIKTRGQQVTLSCSPISGHRSVSWYQQTPGQGLQFLFEYFSETQRNKGNFPGRFSGRQFSNSRSEMNVSTLELGDSALYLCASSIFLTGEVPYEQYFGPGTRLTVT.